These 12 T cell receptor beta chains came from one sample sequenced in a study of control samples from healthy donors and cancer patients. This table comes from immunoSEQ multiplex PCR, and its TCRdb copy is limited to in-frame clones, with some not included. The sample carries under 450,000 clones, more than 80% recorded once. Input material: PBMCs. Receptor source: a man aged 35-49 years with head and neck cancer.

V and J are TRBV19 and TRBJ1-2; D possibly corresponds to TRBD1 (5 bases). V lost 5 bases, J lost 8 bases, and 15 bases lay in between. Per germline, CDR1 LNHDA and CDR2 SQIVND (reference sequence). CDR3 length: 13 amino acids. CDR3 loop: CASSGGTPWGYTF. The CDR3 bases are TGTGCCAGTAGTGGAGGGACTCCCTGGGGCTACACCTTC.

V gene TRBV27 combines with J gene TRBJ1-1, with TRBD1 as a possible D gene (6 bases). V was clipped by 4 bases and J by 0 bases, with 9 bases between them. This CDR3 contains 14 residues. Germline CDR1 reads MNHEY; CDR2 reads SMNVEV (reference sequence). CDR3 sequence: CASSSRTVNTEAFF. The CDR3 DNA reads TGTGCCAGCAGTTCCCGGACAGTGAACACTGAAGCTTTCTTT.

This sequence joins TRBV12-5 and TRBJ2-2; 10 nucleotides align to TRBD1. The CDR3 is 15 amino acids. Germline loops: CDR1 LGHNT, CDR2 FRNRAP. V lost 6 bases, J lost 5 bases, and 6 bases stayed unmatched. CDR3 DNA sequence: TGTGCTAGTGGGCGTCCGGGACAGGGGACCGGGGAGCTGTTTTTT. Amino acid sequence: CASGRPGQGTGELFF.

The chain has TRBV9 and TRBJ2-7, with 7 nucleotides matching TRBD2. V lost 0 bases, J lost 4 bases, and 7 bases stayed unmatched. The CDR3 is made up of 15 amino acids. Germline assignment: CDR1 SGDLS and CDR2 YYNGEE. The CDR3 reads CASSVDLRELYEQYF. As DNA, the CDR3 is TGTGCCAGCAGCGTAGATCTGCGGGAGTTGTACGAGCAGTACTTC. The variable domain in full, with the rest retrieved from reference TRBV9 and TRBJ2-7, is DSGVTQTPKHLITATGQRVTLRCSPRSGDLSVYWYQQSLDQGLQFLIQYYNGEERAKGNILERFSAQQFPDLHSELNLSSLELGDSALYFCASSVDLRELYEQYFGPGTRLTVT.

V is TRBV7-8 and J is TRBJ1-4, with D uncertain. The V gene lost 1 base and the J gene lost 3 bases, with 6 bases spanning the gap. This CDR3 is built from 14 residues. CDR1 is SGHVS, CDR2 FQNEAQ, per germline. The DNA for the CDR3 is TGTGCCAGCAGCTTAGTTTCGGCTAATGAAAAACTGTTTTTT. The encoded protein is CASSLVSANEKLFF.

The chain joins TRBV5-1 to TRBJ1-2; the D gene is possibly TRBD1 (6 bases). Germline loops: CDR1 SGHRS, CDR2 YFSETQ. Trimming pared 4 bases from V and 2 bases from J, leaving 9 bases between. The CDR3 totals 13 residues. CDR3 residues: CASSPDRNYGYTF. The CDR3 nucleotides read TGCGCCAGCAGCCCGGACAGAAACTATGGCTACACCTTC.

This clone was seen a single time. DNA of the CDR3: TGTGCCACCAGTGATTCAAGGCACAATGAGCAGTTCTTC. It is translated as CATSDSRHNEQFF. The V call is TRBV24-1, the J call TRBJ2-1; D remains ambiguous. V lost 2 bases and J lost 5, with 6 bases in between. Germline V gene data show CDR1 as KGHDR and CDR2 as SFDVKD. The CDR3 extends over 13 amino acids.

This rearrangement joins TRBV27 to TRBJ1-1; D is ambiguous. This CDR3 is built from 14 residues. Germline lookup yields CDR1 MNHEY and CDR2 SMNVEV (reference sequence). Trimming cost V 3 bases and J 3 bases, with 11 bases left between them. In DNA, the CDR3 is TGTGCCAGCAGTTTCGGCTGGGGTCACACTGAAGCTTTCTTT. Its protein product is CASSFGWGHTEAFF.

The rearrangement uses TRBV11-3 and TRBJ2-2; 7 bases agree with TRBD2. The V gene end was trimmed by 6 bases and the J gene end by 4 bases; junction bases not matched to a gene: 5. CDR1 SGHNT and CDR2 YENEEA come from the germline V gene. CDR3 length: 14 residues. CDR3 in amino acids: CASRPAGSTGELFF. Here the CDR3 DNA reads TGTGCCAGCAGGCCAGCGGGGAGCACCGGGGAGCTGTTTTTT.

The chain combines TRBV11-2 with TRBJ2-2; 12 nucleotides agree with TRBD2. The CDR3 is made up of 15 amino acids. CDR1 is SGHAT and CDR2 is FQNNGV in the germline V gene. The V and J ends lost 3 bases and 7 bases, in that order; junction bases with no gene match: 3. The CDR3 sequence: CASSLGLAGFGELFF. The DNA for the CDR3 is TGTGCCAGCAGCTTGGGACTAGCGGGTTTCGGGGAGCTGTTTTTT.

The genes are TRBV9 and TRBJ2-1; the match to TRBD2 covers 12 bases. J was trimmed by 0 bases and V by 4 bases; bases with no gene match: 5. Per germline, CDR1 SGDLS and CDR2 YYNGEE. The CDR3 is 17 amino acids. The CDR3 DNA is TGTGCCAGCAGCTCCCGGACTAGCGGGAACTCCTACAATGAGCAGTTCTTC. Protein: CASSSRTSGNSYNEQFF. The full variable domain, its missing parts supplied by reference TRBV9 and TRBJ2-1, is DSGVTQTPKHLITATGQRVTLRCSPRSGDLSVYWYQQSLDQGLQFLIQYYNGEERAKGNILERFSAQQFPDLHSELNLSSLELGDSALYFCASSSRTSGNSYNEQFFGPGTRLTVL.

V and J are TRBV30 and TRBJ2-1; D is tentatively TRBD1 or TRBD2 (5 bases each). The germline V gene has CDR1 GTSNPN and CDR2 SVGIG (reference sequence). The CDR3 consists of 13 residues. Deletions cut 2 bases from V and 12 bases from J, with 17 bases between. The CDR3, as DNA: TGTGCCTGGAGTAAAGGGGAGCCCCGTGGGCAGTTCTTC. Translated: CAWSKGEPRGQFF.